Below, 32 T cell receptor beta chains from the same sample are listed, as sequenced in a study of hypomethylating agent response in myelodysplastic syndrome. Method: immunoSEQ multiplex PCR; TCRdb's copy keeps in-frame clones and lacks some. The table shows 5,000 or so clones, with roughly four fifths occurring only once. The source was bone marrow, collected before or after starting hypomethylating agent treatment for myelodysplastic syndrome (not recorded which). Receptor source: a human donor with myelodysplastic syndrome.

V gene TRBV5-6 combines with J gene TRBJ2-3; 11 nucleotides match TRBD2. V lost 1 base, J lost 4 bases, and 5 bases stayed unmatched. This CDR3 spans 16 amino acids. CDR1 and CDR2 from the germline V gene are SGHDT and YYEEEE. The CDR3 is CASSLFSGRASDTQYF. In DNA form, the CDR3 reads TGTGCCAGCAGCTTGTTTAGCGGGAGGGCCTCAGATACGCAGTATTTT. The whole variable domain, filled in from reference TRBV5-6 and TRBJ2-3, reads DAGVTQSPTHLIKTRGQQVTLRCSPKSGHDTVSWYQQALGQGPQFIFQYYEEEERQRGNFPDRFSGHQFPNYSSELNVNALLLGDSALYLCASSLFSGRASDTQYFGPGTRLTVL.

This clone showed up just once. The rearrangement links TRBV5-1 to TRBJ2-3, with 8 bases aligning to TRBD1. Germline trimming cut 4 bases from V and 3 bases from J; bases unmatched to any gene: 7. CDR3 length equals 15 residues. Germline V gene data show CDR1 as SGHRS and CDR2 as YFSETQ. CDR3 region: CASSGGQDRTDTQYF. The CDR3 DNA reads as TGCGCCAGCAGCGGGGGACAGGACCGTACAGATACGCAGTATTTT.

The sample holds one count of this clone. The chain uses TRBV6-6 and TRBJ1-2, with 10 bases matching TRBD1. With V trimmed by 2 bases and J by 5 bases, 5 bases remained unmatched. The CDR3 totals 15 residues. Germline assignment: CDR1 MNHNY and CDR2 SVGAGI (reference sequence). The CDR3 region has the DNA TGTGCCAGCAGTTACGGGGACAGGGGAAAGTATGGCTACACCTTC. It encodes CASSYGDRGKYGYTF.

The CDR3 spells CASSPGGRSYEQYF. DNA of the CDR3: TGTGCCAGCAGTCCCGGGGGCCGTTCTTACGAGCAGTACTTC. The genes are TRBV7-6 and TRBJ2-7; D tentatively fits TRBD1 or TRBD2 (6 bases each). This CDR3 contains 14 residues. Trimming took off 6 bases at V and 4 bases at J, with 16 bases between the two ends. In germline, CDR1 is SGHVS, CDR2 FNYEAQ.

The V and J genes are TRBV30 and TRBJ1-6, with D maybe TRBD1 (6 bases). This CDR3 has 17 amino acids. V was clipped by 3 bases and J by 10 bases, with 25 bases between them. The germline V gene encodes CDR1 GTSNPN and CDR2 SVGIG (reference sequence). Here the CDR3 reads CAWSSGTILVNGSPLHF. The CDR3 DNA follows: TGTGCCTGGAGCTCCGGGACAATTCTTGTGAATGGCTCACCCCTCCACTTT.

V is TRBV30 and J is TRBJ2-1; 7 nucleotides align to TRBD2. From germline, CDR1 is GTSNPN and CDR2 SVGIG (reference sequence). The CDR3 spans 16 residues. V lost 0 bases and J lost 2; bases outside the gene matches: 7. CDR3 coding DNA: TGTGCCTGGAGTGTACGCGGGAGAGGGGCCTACAATGAGCAGTTCTTC. The encoded protein is CAWSVRGRGAYNEQFF.

The CDR3 coding sequence is TGTGCCACCAGCGGGGGCGGGGAAGAGACCCAGTACTTC. As protein: CATSGGGEETQYF. The chain employs TRBV15 and TRBJ2-5; D may be TRBD1 or TRBD2 (6 bases each). Between the trimmed V and J ends, which lost 5 bases and 3 bases, there was a span of 10 bases. The germline V gene has CDR1 LNHNV and CDR2 YYDKDF (reference sequence). This CDR3 comprises 13 residues.

The rearrangement links TRBV6-6 to TRBJ1-2; D may be TRBD1 (5 bases). The CDR3 is made up of 13 amino acids. Germline CDR1 is MNHNY and CDR2 is SVGAGI (reference sequence). V was trimmed by 7 bases and J by 7 bases, leaving 16 bases between them. CDR3 residues: CASTDSISIGYTF. In nucleotides, the CDR3 is TGTGCCAGCACAGACAGTATTTCTATTGGCTACACCTTC.

The chain joins TRBV6-5 to TRBJ2-5; TRBD1 matches 10 bases. V trimming: 4 bases; J trimming: 5 bases; junction bases outside the gene matches: 4. The CDR3 consists of 14 residues. Germline V CDR1 and CDR2: MNHEY, SVGAGI. The CDR3 loop is CASSWDRGWETQYF. The CDR3 nucleotides read TGTGCCAGCAGTTGGGACAGGGGATGGGAGACCCAGTACTTC.

The chain employs TRBV2 and TRBJ2-7; possibly TRBD2 for D (5 bases). V was pared by 7 bases and J by 7 bases, with 14 bases between. Germline V gene sequence: CDR1 SNHLY, CDR2 FYNNEI. CDR3 length: 12 residues. CDR3: CASTLAVGEQYF. The CDR3 coding sequence is TGTGCCAGCACCCTAGCTGTGGGAGAGCAGTACTTC.

The gene calls are TRBV9 and TRBJ2-1, with 9 positions matching TRBD2. Germline CDR1 is SGDLS and CDR2 is YYNGEE. There are 15 residues in the CDR3. Trimming removed 3 bases from V and 4 bases from J; junction bases left unmatched: 5. The CDR3 sequence is CASSAVGLAYNEQFF. CDR3 nucleotide sequence: TGTGCCAGCAGCGCGGTCGGACTAGCGTACAATGAGCAGTTCTTC.

J is TRBJ2-7 and V is TRBV7-2, with 11 bases that match TRBD2. Germline CDR1 is SGHTA and CDR2 is FQGNSA. J gave up 4 bases and V 6 bases, and 5 bases lay outside the gene matches. This CDR3 spans 14 amino acids. CDR3 protein: CASSSLAGAYEQYF. The DNA of the CDR3 is TGTGCCAGCAGTTCACTAGCGGGGGCGTACGAGCAGTACTTC.

About this clone itself: Other DNA sequences in the sample encode the same CDR3. The chain recombines TRBV11-2 with TRBJ2-7; 10 nucleotides line up with TRBD1. The germline V gene encodes CDR1 SGHAT and CDR2 FQNNGV. Trimming removed 0 bases from V and 4 bases from J; junction bases left unmatched: 3. The CDR3 runs to 15 residues. DNA of the CDR3: TGTGCCAGCAGCTTAGAGGGACAGGGGTCGTACGAGCAGTACTTC. It specifies CASSLEGQGSYEQYF.

This clone was recorded a few times. The chain has TRBV11-2 and TRBJ2-3; 7 bases map to TRBD1. The germline CDR1 and CDR2 sequences are SGHAT and FQNNGV. V shed 5 bases, J shed 3 bases, and the junction held 8 bases outside the gene matches. This CDR3 is built from 15 residues. The chain's CDR3 is CASSPTGTATDTQYF. CDR3 nucleotides: TGTGCCAGCAGCCCGACCGGGACAGCGACAGATACGCAGTATTTT.

The V and J genes are TRBV27 and TRBJ1-6, with 7 bases lining up with TRBD1. From germline, CDR1 is MNHEY and CDR2 SMNVEV (reference sequence). V dropped 6 bases and J dropped 5; count of bases not matched to a gene: 7. This CDR3 comprises 15 residues. The DNA of the CDR3 is TGTGCCAGCAGCCTCTACAGGGGAAATAATTCACCCCTCCACTTT. Its protein product is CASSLYRGNNSPLHF.

The rearrangement links TRBV30 to TRBJ1-4, with a possible D match to TRBD1 (6 bases). Germline V gene data show CDR1 as GTSNPN and CDR2 as SVGIG (reference sequence). Between the trimmed V and J ends, which lost 8 bases and 4 bases, there was a span of 23 bases. The CDR3 sequence is 16 residues long. CDR3 nucleotides: TGTGCCCGGGGGAGTGGCCGGGGCAGGGGTAATGAAAAACTGTTTTTT. Its translation is CARGSGRGRGNEKLFF.

This clone was picked up one time. The rearrangement joins TRBV18 to TRBJ1-4, with 9 bases aligning to TRBD1. Germline assignment: CDR1 KGHSH and CDR2 LQKENI. There are 16 residues in the CDR3. V was pared by 3 bases and J by 4 bases, with 6 bases of the junction left unmatched. CDR3 protein: CASSPLGQGYNEKLFF. CDR3 DNA sequence: TGTGCCAGCTCACCCCTCGGACAGGGGTATAATGAAAAACTGTTTTTT.

The chain carries TRBV9 and TRBJ1-2; D is possibly TRBD1 (5 bases). The CDR3 is made up of 16 amino acids. Germline V gene sequence: CDR1 SGDLS, CDR2 YYNGEE. V lost 0 bases and J 8 bases, leaving 20 bases between the germline ends. CDR3 coding DNA: TGTGCCAGCAGCGTAGGGGGTTGGCAGGGAACGTTAGGCTACACCTTC. Translation: CASSVGGWQGTLGYTF. Using reference TRBV9 and TRBJ1-2 for the parts outside the CDR3, the full variable domain is DSGVTQTPKHLITATGQRVTLRCSPRSGDLSVYWYQQSLDQGLQFLIQYYNGEERAKGNILERFSAQQFPDLHSELNLSSLELGDSALYFCASSVGGWQGTLGYTFGSGTRLTVV.

The V gene is TRBV7-2, the J gene TRBJ1-2; D possibly corresponds to TRBD1 (5 bases). Trimming removed 1 base at V and 12 bases at J, with 12 bases between. CDR1 is SGHTA and CDR2 is FQGNSA in the germline V gene. This CDR3 has 12 residues. The CDR3 sequence: CASSLDLGPHTF. The CDR3 region has the DNA TGTGCCAGCAGCTTAGACTTGGGACCGCACACCTTC.

The chain links TRBV19 to TRBJ2-3; either TRBD1 or TRBD2 may supply D (5 bases each). V was pared by 3 bases and J by 1 base, with 5 bases between. CDR1 LNHDA and CDR2 SQIVND come from the germline V gene (reference sequence). The CDR3 is made up of 13 amino acids. The CDR3 here is CASSMGGTDTQYF. The DNA of the CDR3 is TGTGCCAGTAGTATGGGGGGCACAGATACGCAGTATTTT.

The chain links TRBV5-8 to TRBJ2-5; TRBD1 aligns across 7 bases. Trimming at V came to 4 bases and at J to 2 bases, leaving 14 bases not matched to a gene. Germline V gene sequence: CDR1 SGHTS, CDR2 YDEGEE. The CDR3 consists of 17 residues. The CDR3, as DNA: TGTGCCAGCAGCCAGGGGACAGCCCCTAATCAACAAGAGACCCAGTACTTC. Translation: CASSQGTAPNQQETQYF.

The gene calls are TRBV4-3 and TRBJ2-7; TRBD1 matches at 10 bases. Germline V gene data show CDR1 as LGHNA and CDR2 as YSLEER. Unmatched junction bases numbered 4, after V lost 6 bases and J lost 2 bases. This CDR3 contains 14 residues. Here the CDR3 reads CASSRDRGTYEQYF. In DNA, the CDR3 is TGCGCCAGCAGTCGGGACAGGGGAACCTACGAGCAGTACTTC.

This clone was found once. The chain uses TRBV6-1 and TRBJ2-5; 8 bases are shared with TRBD2. Near its end, the DNA agrees better with TRBJ2-7, so the J call may be wrong. The CDR3 has 14 residues. Per the germline V gene, CDR1 is MNHNS and CDR2 is SASEGT. The CDR3 protein is CASSGGGNTYEQYF. CDR3 bases: TGTGCCAGCTCGGGAGGGGGGAACACCTACGAGCAGTACTTC.

The chain joins TRBV5-1 to TRBJ1-1; TRBD1 matches 7 bases. The V gene end was trimmed by 4 bases and the J gene end by 3 bases; junction bases not matched to a gene: 12. The CDR3 has 16 residues. The germline gives CDR1 SGHRS, CDR2 YFSETQ. CDR3 sequence reads: CASSPKPDRRDTEAFF. CDR3 DNA: TGCGCCAGCAGCCCCAAACCGGACAGGCGGGACACTGAAGCTTTCTTT.

The genes are TRBV19 and TRBJ1-2, with D unclear. Germline V CDR1 and CDR2: LNHDA, SQIVND (reference sequence). The CDR3 spans 12 residues. V shed 6 bases and J shed 8 bases, with 13 bases lying between them. The CDR3 protein is CASSSYKSGYTF. In nucleotides, the CDR3 is TGTGCCAGTAGCTCTTATAAGAGCGGCTACACCTTC.

CDR3 amino acids: CASSRGTSGNTIYF. The CDR3, as DNA: TGTGCCAGCAGTCGGGGGACCTCTGGAAACACCATATATTTT. The V gene is TRBV25-1, the J gene TRBJ1-3, with D tentatively TRBD1 (5 bases). The CDR3 runs to 14 residues. Trimming took 5 bases from V and 0 from J, leaving 8 bases between them. The germline CDR1 and CDR2 sequences are MGHDK and SYGVNS.

The V and J genes are TRBV4-3 and TRBJ1-1; D not resolved. CDR1 is LGHNA and CDR2 is YSLEER in the germline V gene. The CDR3 runs to 13 residues. Trimming removed 1 base at V and 3 bases at J, with 6 bases between. Here the CDR3 DNA reads TGCGCCAGCAGCCAAGCCGGATACACTGAAGCTTTCTTT. Protein sequence: CASSQAGYTEAFF.

J is TRBJ2-7 and V is TRBV15; D possibly corresponds to TRBD1 (6 bases). The CDR3 contains 14 residues. Deletions cut 1 base from V and 1 base from J, with 8 bases between. The germline CDR1 and CDR2 sequences are LNHNV and YYDKDF (reference sequence). For the CDR3, the DNA is TGTGCCACCAGCAGAGGGCAGGGGTCCTACGAGCAGTACTTC. This sequence encodes CATSRGQGSYEQYF. The variable domain in full, with the rest retrieved from reference TRBV15 and TRBJ2-7, is DAMVIQNPRYQVTQFGKPVTLSCSQTLNHNVMYWYQQKSSQAPKLLFHYYDKDFNNEADTPDNFQSRRPNTSFCFLDIRSPGLGDTAMYLCATSRGQGSYEQYFGPGTRLTVT.

The chain joins TRBV19 to TRBJ2-1; D is possibly TRBD2 (6 bases). Trimming removed 5 bases from V and 5 bases from J, with 22 bases in between. Germline CDR1 is LNHDA and CDR2 is SQIVND (reference sequence). This CDR3 is 17 amino acids long. The CDR3, as DNA: TGTGCCAGTAGTGCCACGGCGAGCGGAGGGCTTGACAATGAGCAGTTCTTC. Translation gives CASSATASGGLDNEQFF.

V and J are TRBV9 and TRBJ1-2, with D possibly TRBD1 on 5 matching bases. Germline V gene sequence: CDR1 SGDLS, CDR2 YYNGEE. Trimming took off 2 bases at V and 1 base at J, with 9 bases between the two ends. CDR3 size: 14 residues. The CDR3: CASSVTEINYGYTF. The CDR3 DNA reads TGTGCCAGCAGCGTGACAGAGATTAACTATGGCTACACCTTC. The whole variable domain, remainder taken from reference TRBV9 and TRBJ1-2, is DSGVTQTPKHLITATGQRVTLRCSPRSGDLSVYWYQQSLDQGLQFLIQYYNGEERAKGNILERFSAQQFPDLHSELNLSSLELGDSALYFCASSVTEINYGYTFGSGTRLTVV.

The rearrangement links TRBV12-5 to TRBJ2-3; weak D call: TRBD2 (6 bases). Germline-derived CDR1 and CDR2 are LGHNT and FRNRAP. This CDR3 is built from 12 residues. V lost 7 bases and J lost 4, with 9 bases in between. The CDR3 loop is CASAGEPDTQYF. CDR3 in DNA: TGTGCTAGTGCGGGAGAACCAGATACGCAGTATTTT. Supplemented by reference TRBV12-5 and TRBJ2-3, the full variable domain reads DARVTQTPRHKVTEMGQEVTMRCQPILGHNTVFWYRQTMMQGLELLAYFRNRAPLDDSGMPKDRFSAEMPDATLATLKIQPSEPRDSAVYFCASAGEPDTQYFGPGTRLTVL.

This rearrangement joins TRBV11-2 to TRBJ2-3, with D possibly TRBD1 on 6 matching bases. The V end was cut by 4 bases, the J end by 6 bases, with 17 bases between. The CDR3 loop spans 15 amino acids. CDR1 is SGHAT and CDR2 is FQNNGV in the germline V gene. The CDR3 nucleotides read TGTGCCAGCAGCTCCCTCCAGGGGCGCCCGGATACGCAGTATTTT. Protein: CASSSLQGRPDTQYF.